The following is a TCR beta chain sequence with its context. Only in-frame clones appear in the TCRdb table, and some are missing; sequencing was by immunoSEQ multiplex PCR. The table shows under 450,000 clones, with about 93% occurring only once. This entry belongs to a study of control samples from healthy donors and cancer patients. Germline CDR1 SGHRS, CDR2 YFSETQ. The CDR3 sequence is 11 residues long. V was shortened by 4 bases and J by 3 bases, with 5 bases between the two germline ends. The source is a man between 40 and 49 years old with head and neck cancer. Sequenced material: PBMCs. The rearrangement joins TRBV5-1 to TRBJ2-7, with D hard to call. CDR3 DNA: TGCGCCAGCAGCGCGCTCTACGAGCAGTACTTC. The encoded protein is CASSALYEQYF.